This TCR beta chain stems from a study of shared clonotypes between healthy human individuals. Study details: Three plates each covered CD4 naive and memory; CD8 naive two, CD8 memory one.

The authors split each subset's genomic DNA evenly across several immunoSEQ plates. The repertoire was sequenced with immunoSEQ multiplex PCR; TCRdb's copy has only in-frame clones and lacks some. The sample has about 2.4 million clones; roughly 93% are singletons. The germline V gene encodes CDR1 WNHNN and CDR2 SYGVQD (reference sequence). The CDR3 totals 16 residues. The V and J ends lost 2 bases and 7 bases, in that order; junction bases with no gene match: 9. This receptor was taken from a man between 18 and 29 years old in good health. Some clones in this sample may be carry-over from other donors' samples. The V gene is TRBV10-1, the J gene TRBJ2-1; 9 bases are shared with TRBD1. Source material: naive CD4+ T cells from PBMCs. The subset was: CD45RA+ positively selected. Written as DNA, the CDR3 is TGCGCCAGCAGTGAGGGATTAACAGGGGGCATGAATGAGCAGTTCTTC. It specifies CASSEGLTGGMNEQFF.